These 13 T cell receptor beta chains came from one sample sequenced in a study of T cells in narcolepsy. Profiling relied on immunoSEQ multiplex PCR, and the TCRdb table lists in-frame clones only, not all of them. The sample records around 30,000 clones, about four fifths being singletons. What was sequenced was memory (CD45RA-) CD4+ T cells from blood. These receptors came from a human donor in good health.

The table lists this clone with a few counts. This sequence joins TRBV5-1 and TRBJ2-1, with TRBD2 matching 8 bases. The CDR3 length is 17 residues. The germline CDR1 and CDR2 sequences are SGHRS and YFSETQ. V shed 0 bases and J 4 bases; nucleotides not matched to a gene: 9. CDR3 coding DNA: TGCGCCAGCAGCTTGGGAGGAGCAGGCGGGAGGTACAATGAGCAGTTCTTC. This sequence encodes CASSLGGAGGRYNEQFF.

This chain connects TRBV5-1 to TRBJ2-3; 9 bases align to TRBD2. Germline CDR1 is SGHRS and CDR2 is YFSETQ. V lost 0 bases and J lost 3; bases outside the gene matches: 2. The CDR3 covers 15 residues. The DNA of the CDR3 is TGCGCCAGCAGCTTGGATAGCGGGAGTACAGATACGCAGTATTTT. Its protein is CASSLDSGSTDTQYF.

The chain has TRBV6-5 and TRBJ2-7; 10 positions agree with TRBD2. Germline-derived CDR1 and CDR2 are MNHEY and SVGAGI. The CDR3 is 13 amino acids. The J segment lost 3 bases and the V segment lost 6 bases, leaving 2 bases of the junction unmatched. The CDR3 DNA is TGTGCCAGCAGGGCTAGCGGGAGCTACGAGCAGTACTTC. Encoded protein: CASRASGSYEQYF.

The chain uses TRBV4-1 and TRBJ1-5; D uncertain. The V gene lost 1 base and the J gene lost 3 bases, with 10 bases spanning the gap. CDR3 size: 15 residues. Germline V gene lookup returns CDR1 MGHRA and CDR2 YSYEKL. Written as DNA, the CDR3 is TGCGCCAGCAGCCAAGTGCAGTTGGTCAATCAGCCCCAGCATTTT. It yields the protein CASSQVQLVNQPQHF.

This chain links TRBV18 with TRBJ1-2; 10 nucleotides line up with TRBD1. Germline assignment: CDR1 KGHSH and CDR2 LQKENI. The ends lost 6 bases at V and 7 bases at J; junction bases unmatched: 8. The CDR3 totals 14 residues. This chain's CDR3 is CASSLDRGGIGYTF. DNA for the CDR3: TGTGCCAGCTCCCTGGACAGGGGGGGAATTGGCTACACCTTC.

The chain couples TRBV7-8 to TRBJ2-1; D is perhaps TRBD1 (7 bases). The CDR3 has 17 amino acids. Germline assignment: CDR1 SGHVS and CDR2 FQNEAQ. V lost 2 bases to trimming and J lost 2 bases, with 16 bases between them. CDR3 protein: CASSLQRAGTAYNEQFF. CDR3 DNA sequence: TGTGCCAGCAGCTTACAAAGGGCGGGGACAGCCTACAATGAGCAGTTCTTC.

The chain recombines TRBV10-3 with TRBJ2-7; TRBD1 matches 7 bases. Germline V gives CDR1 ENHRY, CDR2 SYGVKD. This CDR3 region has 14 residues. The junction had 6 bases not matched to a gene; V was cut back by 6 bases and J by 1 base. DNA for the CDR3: TGTGCCATCAGAGAGACAGGGTCGTCCTACGAGCAGTACTTC. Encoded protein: CAIRETGSSYEQYF.

CDR3 bases: TGTGCCAGCAGTGCACAGGGAAAAACTGAAGCTTTCTTT. Encoded protein: CASSAQGKTEAFF. The chain has TRBV6-1 and TRBJ1-1, with TRBD1 as a possible D gene (6 bases). Germline V CDR1 and CDR2: MNHNS, SASEGT. V was cut by 4 bases and J by 5 bases, with 11 bases left in between. The CDR3 is 13 amino acids.

The CDR3 coding sequence is TGTGCCAGCAGTTTAGGGGGGGCCAATCGAAATGAGCAGTTCTTC. Its translation: CASSLGGANRNEQFF. The V call is TRBV27, the J call TRBJ2-1, with D possibly matching TRBD2 (7 bases). V was pared by 2 bases and J by 7 bases, with 15 bases between. Germline CDR1 and CDR2: MNHEY and SMNVEV (reference sequence). The CDR3 covers 15 residues.

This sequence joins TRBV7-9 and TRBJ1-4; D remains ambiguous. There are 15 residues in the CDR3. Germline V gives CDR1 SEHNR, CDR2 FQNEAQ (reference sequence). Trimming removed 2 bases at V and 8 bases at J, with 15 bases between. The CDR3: CASSLSSGFEEKLFF. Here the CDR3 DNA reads TGTGCCAGCAGCTTATCATCCGGGTTTGAGGAAAAACTGTTTTTT. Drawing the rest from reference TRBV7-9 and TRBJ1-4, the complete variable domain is DTGVSQNPRHKITKRGQNVTFRCDPISEHNRLYWYRQTLGQGPEFLTYFQNEAQLEKSRLLSDRFSAERPKGSFSTLEIQRTEQGDSAMYLCASSLSSGFEEKLFFGSGTQLSVL.

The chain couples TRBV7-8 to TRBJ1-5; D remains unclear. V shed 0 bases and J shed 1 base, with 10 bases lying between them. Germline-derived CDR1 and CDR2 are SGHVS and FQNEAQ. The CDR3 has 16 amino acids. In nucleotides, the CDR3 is TGTGCCAGCAGCTTAGCGCTTTACCGAAGCAATCAGCCCCAGCATTTT. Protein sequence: CASSLALYRSNQPQHF.

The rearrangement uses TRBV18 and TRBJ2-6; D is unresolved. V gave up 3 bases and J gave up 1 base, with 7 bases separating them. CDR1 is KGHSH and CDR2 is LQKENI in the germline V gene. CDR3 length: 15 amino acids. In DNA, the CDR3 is TGTGCCAGCTCACCGGTTTTATCTGGGGCCAACGTCCTGACTTTC. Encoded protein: CASSPVLSGANVLTF.

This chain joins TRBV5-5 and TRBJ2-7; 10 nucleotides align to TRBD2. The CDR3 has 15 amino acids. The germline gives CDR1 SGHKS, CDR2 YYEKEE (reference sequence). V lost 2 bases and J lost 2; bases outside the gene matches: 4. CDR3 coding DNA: TGTGCCAGCAGCTTTAGCGGGGGGTTTCCCTACGAGCAGTACTTC. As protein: CASSFSGGFPYEQYF. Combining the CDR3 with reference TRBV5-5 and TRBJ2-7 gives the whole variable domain DAGVTQSPTHLIKTRGQQVTLRCSPISGHKSVSWYQQVLGQGPQFIFQYYEKEERGRGNFPDRFSARQFPNYSSELNVNALLLGDSALYLCASSFSGGFPYEQYFGPGTRLTVT.